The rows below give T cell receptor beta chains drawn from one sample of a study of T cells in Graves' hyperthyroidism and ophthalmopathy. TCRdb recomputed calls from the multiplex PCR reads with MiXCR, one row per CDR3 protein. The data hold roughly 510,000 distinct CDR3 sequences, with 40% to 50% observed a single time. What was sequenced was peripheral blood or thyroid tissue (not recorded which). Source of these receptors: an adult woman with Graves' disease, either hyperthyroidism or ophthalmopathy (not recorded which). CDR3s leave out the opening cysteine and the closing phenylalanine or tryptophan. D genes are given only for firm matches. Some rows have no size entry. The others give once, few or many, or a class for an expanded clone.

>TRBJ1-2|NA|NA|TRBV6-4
ASSGGGLYT
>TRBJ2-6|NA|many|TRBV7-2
ASSSKQGGEGANVLT
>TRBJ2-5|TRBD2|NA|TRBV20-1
SARATGSTSGSGETQY
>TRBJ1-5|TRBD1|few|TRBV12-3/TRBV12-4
ASSFRDSDNQPQH
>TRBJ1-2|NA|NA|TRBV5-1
ASSISGGTYGYT
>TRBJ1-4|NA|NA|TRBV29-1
SVWTWEGKLF
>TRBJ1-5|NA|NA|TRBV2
ASSVLRVSNQPQH
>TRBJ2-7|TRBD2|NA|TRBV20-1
SARGLAGSYGQY
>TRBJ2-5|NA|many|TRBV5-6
ASSIGTTTQETQY
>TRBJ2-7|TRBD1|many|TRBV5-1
ASSLKGQGYEQY
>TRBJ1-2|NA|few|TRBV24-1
ATSDLGRGYT
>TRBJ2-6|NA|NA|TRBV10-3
AISESTSMAGTGANVLT
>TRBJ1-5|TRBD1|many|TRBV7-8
ASSMYTGETQPQH
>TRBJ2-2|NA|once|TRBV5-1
ASRDMKSNTGELF
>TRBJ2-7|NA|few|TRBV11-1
ASSPVRSTYEQY
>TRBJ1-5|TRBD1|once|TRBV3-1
ASNHRGGPQPQH
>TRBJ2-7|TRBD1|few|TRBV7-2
ASSRTGGGSLEQY
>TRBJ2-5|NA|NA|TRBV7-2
ASRRGFIETQY
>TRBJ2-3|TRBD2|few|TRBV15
ATSRDRASGRTDTQY
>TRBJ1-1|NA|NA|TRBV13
ASSPAVGPTGAEAF
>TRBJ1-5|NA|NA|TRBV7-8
ASSLQRGWQPQH
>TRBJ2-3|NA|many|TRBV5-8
ASSLSWGGTDTQY
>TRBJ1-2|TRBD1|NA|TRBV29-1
SVDTGTGGDGDYGYT
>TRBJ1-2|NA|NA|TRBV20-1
SARRGAGSGYT
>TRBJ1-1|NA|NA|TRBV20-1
SARAPGREDTEAF
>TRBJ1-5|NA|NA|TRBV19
ASSVLRGSNQPQH
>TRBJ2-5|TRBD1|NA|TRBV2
ASRGDRGGQPQY
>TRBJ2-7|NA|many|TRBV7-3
ASSPNGNYEQY
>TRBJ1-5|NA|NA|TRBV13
ASSVWGQPQH
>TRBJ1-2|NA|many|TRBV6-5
ASSYSGGAGGYT
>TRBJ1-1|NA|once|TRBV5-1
ASKRGATEAF
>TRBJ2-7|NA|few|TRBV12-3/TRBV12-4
ASSKAERGTA
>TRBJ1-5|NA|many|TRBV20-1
SALTGDQPQH
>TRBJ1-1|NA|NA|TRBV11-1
ASSSDGGLIMNTEAF
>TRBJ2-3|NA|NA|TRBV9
ASSALAGEGTDTQY
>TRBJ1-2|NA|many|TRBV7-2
ASSPGRIYGYT
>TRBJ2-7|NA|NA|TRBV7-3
ASSQLSADEQY
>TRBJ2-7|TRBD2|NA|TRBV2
ASRMGLAGKSYEQY
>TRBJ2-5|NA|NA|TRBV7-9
ASGPEVTQY
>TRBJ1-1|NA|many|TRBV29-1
SVHRNTEAF
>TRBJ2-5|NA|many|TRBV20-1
SARPWQGRETQY
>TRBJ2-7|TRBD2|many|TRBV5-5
ASSLEGGRWAYEQY
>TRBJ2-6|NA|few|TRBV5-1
ASSSYTNSGANVLT
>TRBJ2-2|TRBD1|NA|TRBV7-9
ASSQAGQGVTGELF
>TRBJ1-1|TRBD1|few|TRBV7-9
ASTTQGTGATEAF
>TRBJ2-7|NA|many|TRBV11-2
ASRLVSGVEQY
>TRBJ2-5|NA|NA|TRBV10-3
AIKGTQY
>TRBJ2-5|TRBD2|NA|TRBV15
ATSRRTSGRQETQY
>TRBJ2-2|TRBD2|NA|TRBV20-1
SATPFLAGGLSGELF
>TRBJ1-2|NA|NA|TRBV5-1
ASSLGAGWGYGYT
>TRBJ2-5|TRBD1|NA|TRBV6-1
ASRVRTGPYWETQY
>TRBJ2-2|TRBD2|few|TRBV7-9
ASSLGLAGGKTGELF
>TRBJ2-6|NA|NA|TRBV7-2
ASSPPRAA
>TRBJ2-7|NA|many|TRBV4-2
ASSQDRGGGYEQY
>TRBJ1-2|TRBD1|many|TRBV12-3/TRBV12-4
ASSQGQGIHGYT
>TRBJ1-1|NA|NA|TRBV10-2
ASSETLGGLETEAF
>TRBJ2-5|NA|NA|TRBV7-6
ASSPPGHDQETQY
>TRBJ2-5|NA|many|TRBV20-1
SAPAGLAVQETQY
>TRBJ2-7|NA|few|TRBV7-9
ASSPRHTYEQY
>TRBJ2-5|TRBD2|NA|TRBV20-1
SARDPRGDQY